These T cell receptor beta chains were read from a single sample in a study of cytomegalovirus exposure and HLA in healthy donors. Produced via immunoSEQ multiplex PCR; TCRdb's table is partial and in-frame only. The data hold 130,000 to 150,000 clones, with 70% to 80% observed a single time. Sequenced sample: PBMCs. Receptors were obtained from a man aged 35-49 years in good health and CMV-seropositive. Both conserved end residues are part of each CDR3. D genes are given only for firm matches.

V gene	J gene	D gene	CDR3 length	CDR3 DNA	CDR3 protein
TRBV2	TRBJ1-3	TRBD1	14	TGTGCCAGCTCCTCTGGGACAGGAACGCACACCATATATTTT	CASSSGTGTHTIYF
TRBV9	TRBJ1-5	-	14	TGTGCCAGCAGCGTAGGAGGGCTTCATCAGCCCCAGCATTTT	CASSVGGLHQPQHF
TRBV6-4	TRBJ1-5	-	17	TGTGCCACTGATTACCGGGACATAATTCCTCCAATACAGCCCCAGCATTTT	CATDYRDIIPPIQPQHF
TRBV2	TRBJ2-5	-	13	TGTGCCAGCAGTGAAGGAGTTCAAGAGACCCAGTACTTC	CASSEGVQETQYF
TRBV27	TRBJ2-1	-	16	TGTGCCAGCAGTTTAAAAACCGGGACACCTTACAATGAGCAGTTCTTC	CASSLKTGTPYNEQFF
TRBV5-4	TRBJ1-2	TRBD1	15	TGTGCCAGCAGCCCAAACTCCGGACAGGGATATGGCTACACCTTC	CASSPNSGQGYGYTF
TRBV13	TRBJ2-1	-	16	TGTGCCAGCAGCCCCCTCGGCGGGGCGACGTACAATGAGCAGTTCTTC	CASSPLGGATYNEQFF
TRBV4-2	TRBJ1-3	TRBD1	14	TGTGCCAGCAGCACTCCGGGACAGACAAACACCATATATTTT	CASSTPGQTNTIYF
TRBV9	TRBJ2-1	-	16	TGTGCCAGCAGCCTCCCGGGCGGGGAGGAGCCAGGGGAGCAGTTCTTC	CASSLPGGEEPGEQFF
TRBV18	TRBJ1-5	TRBD1	16	TGTGCCAGCTCACATTCTGACAGGGGCGCAAATCAGCCCCAGCATTTT	CASSHSDRGANQPQHF